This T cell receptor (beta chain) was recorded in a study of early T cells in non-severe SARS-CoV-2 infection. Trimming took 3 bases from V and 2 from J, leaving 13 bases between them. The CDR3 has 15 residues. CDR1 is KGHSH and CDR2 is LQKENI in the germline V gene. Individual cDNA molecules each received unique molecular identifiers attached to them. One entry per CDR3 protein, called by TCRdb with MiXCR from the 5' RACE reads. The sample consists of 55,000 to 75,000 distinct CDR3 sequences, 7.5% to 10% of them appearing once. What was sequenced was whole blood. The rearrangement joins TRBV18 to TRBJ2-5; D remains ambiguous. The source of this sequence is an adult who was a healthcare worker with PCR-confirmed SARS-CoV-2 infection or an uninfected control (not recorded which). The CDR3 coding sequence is TGTGCCAGCTCACCCATTCTCGGATTACAAGAGACCCAGTACTTC. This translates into CASSPILGLQETQYF.